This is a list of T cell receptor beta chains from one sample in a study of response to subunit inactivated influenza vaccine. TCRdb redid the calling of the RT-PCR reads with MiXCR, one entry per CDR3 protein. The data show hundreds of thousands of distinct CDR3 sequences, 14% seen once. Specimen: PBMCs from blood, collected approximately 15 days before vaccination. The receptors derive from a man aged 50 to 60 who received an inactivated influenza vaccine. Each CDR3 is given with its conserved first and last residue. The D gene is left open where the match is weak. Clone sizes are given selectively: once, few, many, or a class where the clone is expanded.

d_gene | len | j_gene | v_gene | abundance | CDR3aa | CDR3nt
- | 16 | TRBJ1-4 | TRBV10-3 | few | CATGDSRSGTNEKLFF | TGTGCCACGGGGGACTCCCGAAGCGGAACTAATGAAAAACTGTTTTTT
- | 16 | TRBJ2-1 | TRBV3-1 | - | CASSPLRFGTYNEQFF | TGTGCCAGCAGCCCCCTGCGGTTCGGAACCTACAATGAGCAGTTCTTC
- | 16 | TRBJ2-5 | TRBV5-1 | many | CASTLTWRGNKETQYF | TGCGCCAGCACCCTGACCTGGCGGGGAAATAAAGAGACCCAGTACTTC
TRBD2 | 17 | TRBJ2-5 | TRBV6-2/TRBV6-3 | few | CASSFTVKLADQETQYF | TGTGCCAGCAGTTTCACGGTTAAACTAGCGGACCAAGAGACCCAGTACTTC
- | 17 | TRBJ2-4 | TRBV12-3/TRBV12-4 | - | CASSPAGLGRAKNIQYF | TGTGCCAGCAGTCCCGCGGGCCTGGGGAGGGCCAAAAACATTCAGTACTTC
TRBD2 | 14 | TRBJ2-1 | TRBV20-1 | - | CSARDGGSGRAQFF | TGCAGTGCTAGAGATGGCGGTAGCGGGAGGGCACAGTTCTTC
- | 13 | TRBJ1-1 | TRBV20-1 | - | CSASWGRDTEAFF | TGCAGTGCTAGTTGGGGGAGGGACACTGAAGCTTTCTTT
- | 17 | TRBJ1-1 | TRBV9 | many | CASSATGTHIMNTEAFF | TGTGCCAGCAGCGCTACCGGGACACACATCATGAACACTGAAGCTTTCTTT
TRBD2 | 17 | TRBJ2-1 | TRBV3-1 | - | CASSQVGGTSYYNEQFF | TGTGCCAGCAGCCAAGTAGGTGGGACTAGTTACTACAATGAGCAGTTCTTC
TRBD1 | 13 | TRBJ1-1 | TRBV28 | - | CACSWTGGSEAFF | TGTGCCTGCAGTTGGACAGGGGGGTCTGAAGCTTTCTTT
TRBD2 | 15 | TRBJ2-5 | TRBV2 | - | CASSDPLAGAETQYF | TGTGCCAGCAGTGACCCACTAGCGGGAGCAGAGACCCAGTACTTC
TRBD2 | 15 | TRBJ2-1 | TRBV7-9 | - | CASSTLAGVGDEQFF | TGTGCCAGCAGCACACTAGCGGGAGTAGGTGATGAGCAGTTCTTC
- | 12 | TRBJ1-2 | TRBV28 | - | CASSSTTLNLTF | TGTGCCAGCAGTTCGACTACCCTTAATCTCACCTTC